Detailed here is one T cell receptor (beta chain). The data were taken from a study of CD8+ T cells in alopecia areata. Individuals with alopecia areata gave both lesional scalp punch biopsies and peripheral blood for collection. Sequencing templates came from extracted RNA that was reverse transcribed into cDNA. Assay used: immunoSEQ multiplex PCR; TCRdb lists only in-frame clones, some missing. The sample shows 150,000 or so clones, about 90% of them seen only once. Trimming at V came to 6 bases and at J to 1 base, leaving 9 bases not matched to a gene. Germline loops: CDR1 SQVTM, CDR2 ANQGSEA. The CDR3 contains 14 residues.

Specimen: CD8+ T cells sorted from blood, collected at week 0. The sequence came from a human donor with alopecia areata. The V and J genes are TRBV29-1 and TRBJ2-7, with 7 bases fitting TRBD1. The chain's CDR3 is CSVVTGVLSYEQYF. CDR3 nucleotides: TGCAGCGTAGTAACAGGGGTCCTATCCTACGAGCAGTACTTC.